This record looks at one TCR beta chain sequence and its context. TCRdb re-called the 5' RACE reads through MiXCR, storing one row per CDR3 protein. This sample has tens of thousands of distinct CDR3 sequences; 14% occur once, and the top ten carry 5% to 7%. The data were taken from a study of early T cells in non-severe SARS-CoV-2 infection. CDR3 size: 11 residues. Germline V gene sequence: CDR1 SQVTM, CDR2 ANQGSEA. V shed 6 bases and J shed 6 bases, with 10 bases lying between them. Input material: whole blood. This TCR was sampled from an adult who was a healthcare worker with PCR-confirmed SARS-CoV-2 infection or an uninfected control (not recorded which). The chain carries TRBV29-1 and TRBJ2-3, with D uncertain. The CDR3 reads CSVLPKDTQYF. In DNA form, the CDR3 reads TGCAGCGTGCTCCCCAAGGATACGCAGTATTTT.